The source of this TCR beta chain is a study of PD-1 blockade in mismatch repair-deficient tumors. Study results and caveats: Tumor-resident clones, often undetectable pretreatment in blood, expanded then contracted after pembrolizumab.

Clones were read by immunoSEQ multiplex PCR, and TCRdb kept only the in-frame ones, dropping some. The profile covers 30,000 to 40,000 clones, with around 84% appearing a single time and under 4% taken by the ten largest. This clone has a single count. Its target is not known. The CDR3 loop spans 13 amino acids. In germline, CDR1 is MNHEY, CDR2 SMNVEV (reference sequence). The V end lost 0 bases, the J end lost 3 bases, and 3 bases lay between the germline ends. The clonotype originates from an adult with mismatch repair-deficient cancer. This chain connects TRBV27 to TRBJ2-4; D gene unclear. The specimen was peripheral blood, collected around 76 weeks after starting pembrolizumab. CDR3 in amino acids: CASSLSLKNIQYF. The CDR3 DNA sequence: TGTGCCAGCAGTTTATCCCTCAAAAACATTCAGTACTTC.